This entry describes one T cell receptor (beta chain). Its cognate antigen is unknown. This specimen belongs to a study of shared clonotypes between healthy human individuals. Study findings and constraints: Rarefaction indicated that sorted-subset sequencing remained incomplete although depth was large. Researchers sampled blood only, noting tissue repertoires likely differ.

Adults of Caucasian background living in Nashville, Tennessee made up all donors. Researchers partitioned CD4+ cells into CD45RA+ naive and CD45RA-negative memory subsets. Sequencing used immunoSEQ multiplex PCR; TCRdb keeps in-frame clones, though not all of them. The sample holds about 2 million clones, 85% to 95% seen once. The CDR3 loop spans 14 amino acids. The V and J ends lost 5 bases and 4 bases respectively, with 15 bases between them. Per the germline V gene, CDR1 is SGHRS and CDR2 is YFSETQ. The sequence was collected from a man younger than 35 in good health. The gene calls are TRBV5-1 and TRBJ1-2; D perhaps matches TRBD1 (6 bases). The sequenced sample was naive CD4+ T cells sorted from blood. Subset reported: CD45RA+ positively selected. CDR3 sequence (DNA): TGCGCCAGCAGTTCCGGGGGGCACCTCTATGGCTACACCTTC. This codes for CASSSGGHLYGYTF.